This T cell receptor (beta chain) was found in a study of T cell changes during pregnancy in multiple sclerosis. Sequenced by immunoSEQ multiplex PCR; TCRdb stores in-frame clones only, minus some. Here the sample spans roughly 100,000 clones, 91% being singletons. This clone was seen a single time. The TCR originated in a female donor with multiple sclerosis, enrolled in a pregnancy study. The sample was peripheral blood, taken after pregnancy.

Written as DNA, the CDR3 is TGTGCCAGTAGTATGCTGAGGAACAGGGCCGCTGGCGAGCAGTACTTC. Translating it yields CASSMLRNRAAGEQYF. This chain connects TRBV19 to TRBJ2-7, with a possible D match to TRBD1 (6 bases). Per the germline V gene, CDR1 is LNHDA and CDR2 is SQIVND (reference sequence). This CDR3 spans 16 amino acids. The ends were cut back, 3 bases at V and 6 bases at J, with 21 bases in the middle.